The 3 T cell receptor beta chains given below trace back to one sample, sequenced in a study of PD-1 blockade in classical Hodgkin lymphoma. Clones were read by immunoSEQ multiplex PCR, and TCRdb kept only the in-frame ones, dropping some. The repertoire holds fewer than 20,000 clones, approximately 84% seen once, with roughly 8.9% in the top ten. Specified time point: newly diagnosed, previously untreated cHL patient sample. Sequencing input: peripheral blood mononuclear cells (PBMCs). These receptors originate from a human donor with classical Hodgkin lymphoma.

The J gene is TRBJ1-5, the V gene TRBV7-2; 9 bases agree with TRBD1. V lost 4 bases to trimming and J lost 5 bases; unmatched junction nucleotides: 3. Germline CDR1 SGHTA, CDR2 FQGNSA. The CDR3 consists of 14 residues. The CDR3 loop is CASSSGQGYQPQHF. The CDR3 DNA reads TGTGCCAGCAGCTCCGGACAGGGGTATCAGCCCCAGCATTTT.

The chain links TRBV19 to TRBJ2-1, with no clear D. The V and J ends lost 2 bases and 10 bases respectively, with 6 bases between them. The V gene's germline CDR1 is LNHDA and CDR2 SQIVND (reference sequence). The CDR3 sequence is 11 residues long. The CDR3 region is CASSISREQFF. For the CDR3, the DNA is TGTGCCAGTAGTATAAGCAGGGAGCAGTTCTTC. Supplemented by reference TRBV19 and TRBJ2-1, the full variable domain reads DGGITQSPKYLFRKEGQNVTLSCEQNLNHDAMYWYRQDPGQGLRLIYYSQIVNDFQKGDIAEGYSVSREKKESFPLTVTSAQKNPTAFYLCASSISREQFFGPGTRLTVL.

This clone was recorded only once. CDR3 loop: CASSSGTTNSPLHF. The DNA of the CDR3 is TGTGCCAGCAGCTCCGGGACGACTAATTCACCCCTCCACTTT. The chain carries TRBV5-6 and TRBJ1-6; TRBD1 might be the D (5 bases). Trimming cost V 3 bases and J 6 bases, with 10 bases left between them. Germline V gene lookup returns CDR1 SGHDT and CDR2 YYEEEE. This CDR3 comprises 14 residues.